Following are 9 T cell receptor beta chains from one sample sequenced in a study of blood T cell repertoires in COVID-19. Measured with immunoSEQ multiplex PCR; TCRdb has only the in-frame clones, and not every one. The sample carries a few hundred thousand clones, about 85% recorded once. Material for sequencing was peripheral blood. The receptors shown here come from a man younger than 45 who had recovered from COVID-19.

The chain uses TRBV18 and TRBJ1-6; D is unresolved. Per the germline V gene, CDR1 is KGHSH and CDR2 is LQKENI. The length of the CDR3 is 14 residues. V dropped 2 bases and J dropped 5 bases, with 7 bases sitting between them. Here the CDR3 DNA reads TGTGCCAGCTCACCAACCCAGGATAATTCACCCCTCCACTTT. This encodes CASSPTQDNSPLHF. The whole variable domain, remainder taken from reference TRBV18 and TRBJ1-6, is NAGVMQNPRHLVRRRGQEARLRCSPMKGHSHVYWYRQLPEEGLKFMVYLQKENIIDESGMPKERFSAEFPKEGPSILRIQQVVRGDSAAYFCASSPTQDNSPLHFGNGTRLTVT.

The genes are TRBV28 and TRBJ2-2; D unclear. V dropped 4 bases and J dropped 5 bases, with 11 bases sitting between them. CDR1 is MDHEN and CDR2 is SYDVKM in the germline V gene. The CDR3 has 14 amino acids. CDR3 region: CASSYVSETGELFF. In nucleotides, the CDR3 is TGTGCCAGCAGTTATGTAAGCGAGACCGGGGAGCTGTTTTTT.

The chain carries TRBV11-3 and TRBJ1-3, with TRBD1 as a possible D gene (6 bases). This CDR3 has 16 amino acids. Trimming took 7 bases from V and 1 from J, leaving 17 bases between them. Germline CDR1 and CDR2: SGHNT and YENEEA. CDR3 amino acids: CASTETTGQSGNTIYF. The CDR3 nucleotides read TGTGCCAGCACCGAAACAACAGGGCAATCTGGAAACACCATATATTTT. Full variable domain (outside the CDR3, taken from reference TRBV11-3 and TRBJ1-3): EAGVVQSPRYKIIEKKQPVAFWCNPISGHNTLYWYLQNLGQGPELLIRYENEEAVDDSQLPKDRFSAERLKGVDSTLKIQPAELGDSAVYLCASTETTGQSGNTIYFGEGSWLTVV.

The chain combines TRBV5-6 with TRBJ1-1; D remains ambiguous. Germline loops: CDR1 SGHDT, CDR2 YYEEEE. The germline V and J ends were trimmed by 3 bases and 0 bases, with 21 bases remaining between them. CDR3 length: 18 amino acids. The CDR3 loop is CASSSPGRQDVMNTEAFF. For the CDR3, the DNA is TGTGCCAGCAGCTCTCCGGGGAGACAAGACGTTATGAACACTGAAGCTTTCTTT.

This chain uses TRBV2 with TRBJ2-7; D possibly corresponds to TRBD2 (5 bases). Germline V gives CDR1 SNHLY, CDR2 FYNNEI. The CDR3 is 14 residues long. V was pared by 2 bases and J by 1 base, with 9 bases between. CDR3 DNA: TGTGCCAGCAGTGAAAGTGAGGGTTCCTACGAGCAGTACGTC. This translates into CASSESEGSYEQYV.

The V and J genes are TRBV19 and TRBJ1-3; D is uncertain. The CDR3 loop spans 15 amino acids. Between the trimmed V and J ends, which lost 8 bases and 0 bases, there was a span of 14 bases. Per germline, CDR1 LNHDA and CDR2 SQIVND (reference sequence). CDR3 nucleotide sequence: TGTGCCAGTCGGGAAATCAAGGACTCTGGAAACACCATATATTTT. It yields the protein CASREIKDSGNTIYF.

This clone was detected only a few times. A read error may account for a junction end that differs from germline. The chain employs TRBV2 and TRBJ1-1; D is ambiguous. The CDR3 length is 14 residues. Looked up from germline, CDR1 is SNHLY and CDR2 is FYNNEI. CDR3 in DNA: TGTGCCAGCAGTAGTCAGGTTATGAACGCTGAAGCTTTCTTT. It translates to CASSSQVMNAEAFF. The whole variable domain, filled in from reference TRBV2 and TRBJ1-1, reads EPEVTQTPSHQVTQMGQEVILRCVPISNHLYFYWYRQILGQKVEFLVSFYNNEISEKSEIFDDQFSVERPDGSNFTLKIRSTKLEDSAMYFCASSSQVMNAEAFFGQGTRLTVV.

The gene calls are TRBV7-3 and TRBJ2-5; 11 bases match TRBD1. This CDR3 has 16 residues. Per the germline V gene, CDR1 is SGHTA and CDR2 is FQGTGA. V lost 2 bases to trimming and J lost 5 bases; unmatched junction nucleotides: 7. CDR3 nucleotide sequence: TGTGCCAGCAGCTTAGGTTGGACAGGGGGCCGGGAGACCCAGTACTTC. The encoded protein is CASSLGWTGGRETQYF. The complete variable domain, with remaining parts taken from reference TRBV7-3 and TRBJ2-5, reads GAGVSQTPSNKVTEKGKYVELRCDPISGHTALYWYRQSLGQGPEFLIYFQGTGAADDSGLPNDRFFAVRPEGSVSTLKIQRTERGDSAVYLCASSLGWTGGRETQYFGPGTRLLVL.

This clone was seen once. The genes are TRBV4-1 and TRBJ2-2; 9 bases map to TRBD1. Germline V gene data show CDR1 as MGHRA and CDR2 as YSYEKL. CDR3 size: 18 residues. V lost 3 bases to trimming and J lost 5 bases; unmatched junction nucleotides: 13. The CDR3 loop is CASSQRGAGTGKTGELFF. The CDR3 DNA sequence: TGCGCCAGCAGCCAGCGAGGGGCAGGGACAGGGAAAACCGGGGAGCTGTTTTTT.